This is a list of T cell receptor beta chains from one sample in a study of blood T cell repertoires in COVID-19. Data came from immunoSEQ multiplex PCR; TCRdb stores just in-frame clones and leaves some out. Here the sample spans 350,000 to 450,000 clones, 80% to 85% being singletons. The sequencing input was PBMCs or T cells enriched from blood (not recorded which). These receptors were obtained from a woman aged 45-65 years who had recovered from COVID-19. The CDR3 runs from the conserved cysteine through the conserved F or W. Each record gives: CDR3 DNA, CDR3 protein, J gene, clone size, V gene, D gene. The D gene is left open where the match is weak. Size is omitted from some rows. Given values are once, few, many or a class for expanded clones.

TGTGCCAGTAGGGGGGAGGCAAGGAACACTGAAGCTTTCTTT	CASRGEARNTEAFF	TRBJ1-1	.	TRBV19	.
TGTGCCAGCAGCTTACCTGTGGGGGGGCCGGCTTTCTTT	CASSLPVGGPAFF	TRBJ1-1	.	TRBV7-2	.
TGTGCCAGCAGTGAATTCCGGGGTGAAGTCGGGGAGCTGTTTTTT	CASSEFRGEVGELFF	TRBJ2-2	.	TRBV2	.
TGTGCCTCTGGACTAGCGGGAGGGGGGCAGTATTTT	CASGLAGGGQYF	TRBJ2-3	.	TRBV3-1/TRBV3-2	TRBD2
TGCAGCGTTGAGAAGGGGGCGCGCACTGAAGCTTTCTTT	CSVEKGARTEAFF	TRBJ1-1	.	TRBV29-1	TRBD1
TGTGCCAGCAGCCAAGACAACTCTATGCAGTACTTC	CASSQDNSMQYF	TRBJ2-7	.	TRBV14	.
TGTGCCAGCAGCTTGGGAAGACGGGACAGGGTAGGGGGCTACACCTTC	CASSLGRRDRVGGYTF	TRBJ1-2	.	TRBV5-6	TRBD1
TGTGCCAGCAGCTTGACGACAGGGTACGGGGAGCTGTTTTTT	CASSLTTGYGELFF	TRBJ2-2	.	TRBV5-4	TRBD1
TGTGCCAGCATTCTTGGACAGGCCACCCCTCATCCAGGCTACACCTTC	CASILGQATPHPGYTF	TRBJ1-2	few	TRBV2	TRBD1
TGTGCCAGTATCAGGGGATCCGGGGAGCTGTTTTTT	CASIRGSGELFF	TRBJ2-2	.	TRBV19	.
TGTGCCAGCAGCCTACGTCGGGGCTACGAGCAGTACTTC	CASSLRRGYEQYF	TRBJ2-7	few	TRBV12-3/TRBV12-4	.
TGCGCCAGCAGCCTAACGACAGGCATTCGATTAAACATTCAGTACTTC	CASSLTTGIRLNIQYF	TRBJ2-4	.	TRBV5-1	.
TGCAGCGTTGCACGGGGGGGGGCTCAGCCCCAGCATTTT	CSVARGGAQPQHF	TRBJ1-5	.	TRBV29-1	.
TGTGCCAGCAGCTTAGGATCGAACAGGGGTTTTGAGCAGTTCTTC	CASSLGSNRGFEQFF	TRBJ2-1	.	TRBV7-6	TRBD1
TGTGCCAGCAGCGAGGACAGCTACTCTAACTATGGCTACACCTTC	CASSEDSYSNYGYTF	TRBJ1-2	.	TRBV11-3	.
TGTGCCAGCAGTGAGACAACGAACTATGGCTACACCTTC	CASSETTNYGYTF	TRBJ1-2	.	TRBV12-3/TRBV12-4	.
TGTGCCAGCAGTAGAGATTCCAAACCGGGGACTGAAGCTTTCTTT	CASSRDSKPGTEAFF	TRBJ1-1	.	TRBV2	.
TGTGCCAGCCGCCGGGACAACGCAGGGCCCCTCCACTTT	CASRRDNAGPLHF	TRBJ1-6	once	TRBV7-3	.
TGTGCCAGCAGCCGGACTTTCACAGATACGCAGTATTTT	CASSRTFTDTQYF	TRBJ2-3	.	TRBV4-2	.